Presented here are 5 T cell receptor beta chains from one specimen sequenced in a study of PD-L1 blockade in urothelial cancer. Time point of the sample: peripheral blood 6 weeks after treatment start. The method was immunoSEQ multiplex PCR; TCRdb's version includes in-frame clones alone and lacks a portion of them. The top ten hold about 0.94% of the sample, which has about 76,000 clones, around 90% seen once. Sequences were derived from PBMCs, sampled around atezolizumab (anti-PD-L1) treatment. The receptors stem from a woman aged 80 or over with urothelial cancer.

This sequence joins TRBV5-1 and TRBJ2-7; a possible D gene is TRBD2 (5 bases). Trimming removed 3 bases at V and 4 bases at J, with 11 bases between. Germline values: CDR1 SGHRS, CDR2 YFSETQ. The CDR3 extends over 13 amino acids. The DNA for the CDR3 is TGCGCCAGCAGCTCTAGGACTGCATACGAGCAGTACTTC. Amino acids: CASSSRTAYEQYF.

The chain couples TRBV6-5 to TRBJ2-5; D unclear. Germline V lookup: CDR1 MNHEY, CDR2 SVGAGI. The CDR3 runs to 11 residues. V lost 10 bases and J lost 4, with 10 bases in between. CDR3: CATYHLETQYF. CDR3 coding DNA: TGTGCCACCTACCACTTAGAGACCCAGTACTTC.

This chain uses TRBV6-1 with TRBJ2-2; TRBD1 matches at 11 bases. The V and J ends lost 8 bases and 4 bases, in that order; junction bases with no gene match: 6. CDR3 size: 15 residues. The germline gives CDR1 MNHNS, CDR2 SASEGT. The CDR3, as DNA: TGTGCCAGCTTGGGACAGGGGGGGAGCACCGGGGAGCTGTTTTTT. Translating gives CASLGQGGSTGELFF.

V and J are TRBV19 and TRBJ1-5; TRBD1 matches 7 bases. V trimming: 6 bases; J trimming: 7 bases; junction bases outside the gene matches: 18. The CDR3 has 17 amino acids. The germline V gene has CDR1 LNHDA and CDR2 SQIVND (reference sequence). In DNA form, the CDR3 reads TGTGCCAGTAGCGGTTCCGGCGGAGGGGGCGTAGGCCAGCCCCAGCATTTT. Amino acids: CASSGSGGGGVGQPQHF.

The chain recombines TRBV4-1 with TRBJ2-7; D is unresolved. The CDR3 contains 14 residues. Germline V lookup: CDR1 MGHRA, CDR2 YSYEKL. With 1 base removed from V and 0 bases from J, the gap between germline ends came to 7 bases. In DNA form, the CDR3 reads TGCGCCAGCAGCCAAGGACGGAGCTCCTACGAGCAGTACTTC. This sequence encodes CASSQGRSSYEQYF.